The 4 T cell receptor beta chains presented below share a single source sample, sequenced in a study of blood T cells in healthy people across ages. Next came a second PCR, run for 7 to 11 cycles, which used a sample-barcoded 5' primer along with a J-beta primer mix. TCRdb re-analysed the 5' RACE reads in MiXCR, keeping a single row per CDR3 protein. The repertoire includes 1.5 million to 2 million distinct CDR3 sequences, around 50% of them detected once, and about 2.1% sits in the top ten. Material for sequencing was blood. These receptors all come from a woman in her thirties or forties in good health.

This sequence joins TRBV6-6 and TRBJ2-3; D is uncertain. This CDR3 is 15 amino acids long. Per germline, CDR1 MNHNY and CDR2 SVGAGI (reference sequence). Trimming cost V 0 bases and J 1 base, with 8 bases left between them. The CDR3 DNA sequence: TGTGCCAGCAGTTACTCGACCCCGGGCACAGATACGCAGTATTTT. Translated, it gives CASSYSTPGTDTQYF.

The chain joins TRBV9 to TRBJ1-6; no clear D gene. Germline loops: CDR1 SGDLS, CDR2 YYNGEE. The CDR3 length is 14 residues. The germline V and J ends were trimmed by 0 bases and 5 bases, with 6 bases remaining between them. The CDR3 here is CASSVALNNSPLHF. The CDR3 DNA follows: TGTGCCAGCAGCGTAGCACTGAATAATTCACCCCTCCACTTT.

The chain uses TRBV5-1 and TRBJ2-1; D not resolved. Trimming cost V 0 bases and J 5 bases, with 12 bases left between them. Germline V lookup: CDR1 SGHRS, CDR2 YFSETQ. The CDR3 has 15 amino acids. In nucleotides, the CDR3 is TGCGCCAGCAGCTTGGTTTCAGGAACCGACAATGAGCAGTTCTTC. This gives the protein CASSLVSGTDNEQFF.

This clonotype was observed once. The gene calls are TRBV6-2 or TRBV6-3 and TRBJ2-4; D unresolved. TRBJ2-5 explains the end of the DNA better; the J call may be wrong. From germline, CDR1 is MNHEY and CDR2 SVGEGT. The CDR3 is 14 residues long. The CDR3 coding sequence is TGTGCCAGCAGTTATTCGCTAGTCGGGGAGACCCAGTACTTC. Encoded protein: CASSYSLVGETQYF.